This T cell receptor beta chain originates from a study of blood T cell repertoires in COVID-19. On the study more broadly: Specimens from acute and convalescent COVID-19 originated in the United States, Italy and Spain. The cDNA or gDNA used as material had been derived from T cells, B-cell-depleted T cells, or PBMCs.

Patients from Seattle were sampled longitudinally, starting during active infection. Germline V CDR1 and CDR2: SSHAT, FNYEAQ (reference sequence). The CDR3 extends over 15 amino acids. The V end was cut by 2 bases, the J end by 3 bases, with 11 bases between. As processed by the authors: For nucleated cells, counts were estimated from reference gene primer amplification. TCRdb's table, derived via immunoSEQ multiplex PCR, lists solely in-frame clones and lacks some. Clonal size and the V and J genes are those of that table, whereas D and trimming came from the DNA. The table lists some 300,000 clones, 70% to 90% of them singletons.

Sequenced input: peripheral blood. The rearrangement uses TRBV7-7 and TRBJ2-1; D possibly corresponds to TRBD2 (5 bases). This sequence was found in a woman aged 45-65 years with COVID-19, enrolled during active disease. DNA of the CDR3: TGTGCCAGCAGCTTAAGGACTGGTGGCTACAATGAGCAGTTCTTC. Amino acids: CASSLRTGGYNEQFF. Drawing the rest from reference TRBV7-7 and TRBJ2-1, the complete variable domain is GAGVSQSPRYKVTKRGQDVTLRCDPISSHATLYWYQQALGQGPEFLTYFNYEAQPDKSGLPSDRFSAERPEGSISTLTIQRTEQRDSAMYRCASSLRTGGYNEQFFGPGTRLTVL.